This TCR beta chain came from a study of OX40 agonist ivuxolimab in advanced cancers. Study details: Prior therapy, whether anti-PD-1, anti-PD-L1 or anti-CTLA-4, was allowed, and approximately 37% had some.

Using immunoSEQ multiplex PCR, the repertoire was profiled, and TCRdb retains in-frame clones only, with some absent. The data hold about 88,000 clones, with 85% to 90% observed a single time. Overall study results and limits: Near-lowest levels of clonal expansion characterized partial responders at 0.1-3.0 mg/kg.

The CDR3 contains 15 residues. Looked up from germline, CDR1 is MDHEN and CDR2 is SYDVKM. The germline V and J ends were trimmed by 2 bases and 8 bases, with 18 bases remaining between them. A note on this clone: Antigen specificity is unknown.

This receptor was taken from an adult with an advanced solid tumor such as melanoma, head and neck, liver or kidney cancer. This sample comprised CD4+ or CD8+ T cells sorted from blood, obtained in a trial of the OX40 agonist ivuxolimab. The chain carries TRBV28 and TRBJ1-2; D perhaps matches TRBD1 (5 bases). The CDR3 reads CASSLRSRQGGGYTF. CDR3 nucleotides: TGTGCCAGCAGTTTAAGGTCCCGGCAGGGAGGGGGCTACACCTTC.